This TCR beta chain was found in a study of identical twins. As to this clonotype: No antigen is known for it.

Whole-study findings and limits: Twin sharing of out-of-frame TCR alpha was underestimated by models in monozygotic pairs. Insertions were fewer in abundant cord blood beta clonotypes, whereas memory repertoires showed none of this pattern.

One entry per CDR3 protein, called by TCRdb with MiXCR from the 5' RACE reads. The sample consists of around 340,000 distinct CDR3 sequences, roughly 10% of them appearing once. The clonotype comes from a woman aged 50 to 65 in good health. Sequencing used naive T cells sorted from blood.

The CDR3: CASSFSLELDPYNEQFF. The CDR3 nucleotides are TGTGCCAGCAGCTTTTCTTTGGAGCTAGACCCCTACAATGAGCAGTTCTTC. The V call is TRBV7-6, the J call TRBJ2-1; D call uncertain. The CDR3 loop spans 17 amino acids. V was clipped by 3 bases and J by 2 bases, with 17 bases between them. Germline CDR1 SGHVS, CDR2 FNYEAQ.